The rows below give T cell receptor beta chains drawn from one sample of a study of cytomegalovirus exposure and HLA in healthy donors. The data were produced by immunoSEQ multiplex PCR, yet TCRdb's version contains in-frame clones alone and is incomplete. The repertoire consists of about 200,000 clones, with around 80% occurring once and the leading ten covering about 4.6%. The sequenced sample consisted of PBMCs. The source is a woman aged 25 to 45 in good health and CMV-seropositive. Both conserved end residues are part of each CDR3. D genes are given only for firm matches. Rows give clone size only sometimes, using once, few, many, or a class for an expanded clone.

v_call	j_call	clone_size	d_call	cdr3_length	cdr3_nt	cdr3_aa
TRBV27	TRBJ2-7	-	TRBD2	14	TGTGCCAGCCTGCCGGGGGACTACACCTACGAGCAGTACTTC	CASLPGDYTYEQYF
TRBV4-3	TRBJ2-2	-	TRBD2	15	TGCGCCAGCAGCCATACTAGCGGGTCCCCCGGGGAGCTGTTTTTT	CASSHTSGSPGELFF
TRBV10-2	TRBJ2-7	once	TRBD1	16	TGCGCCAGCACCCGCTCACCGGGACAGGGTTTCGCCGAGCAGTACTTC	CASTRSPGQGFAEQYF
TRBV5-6	TRBJ2-5	-	-	13	TGTGCCAGCAGCTTTAGTGGGGTCTGGGAGCAGTACTTC	CASSFSGVWEQYF
TRBV27	TRBJ2-1	-	TRBD2	13	TGTGCCAGCAGTGTTGAGGGAGGGGATGAGCAGTTCTTC	CASSVEGGDEQFF
TRBV11-2	TRBJ2-7	few	-	15	TGTGCCAGCACCCCTGGGGGGAATCGGGACGACGAGCAGTACTTC	CASTPGGNRDDEQYF
TRBV7-9	TRBJ1-2	-	TRBD1	14	TGTGCCAGCAGCTTAGCGACAGGGGATTATGGCTACACCTTC	CASSLATGDYGYTF
TRBV7-9	TRBJ1-1	-	TRBD1	14	TGTGCCAGCAGCTTTGCAGGGGGCGGGACTGAAGCTTTCTTT	CASSFAGGGTEAFF
TRBV13	TRBJ2-7	-	-	19	TGTGCCAGCAGCCCGTGTCCCGCGCTGGGTCTTAGGAACTACGAGGAGCAGTACTTC	CASSPCPALGLRNYEEQYF
TRBV30	TRBJ2-1	-	TRBD2	18	TGTGCCTGGAGGCCCATGACTAGCGGGAGCTCTGCGGTCAATGAGCAGTTCTTC	CAWRPMTSGSSAVNEQFF
TRBV5-1	TRBJ2-5	-	-	13	TGCGCCAGCAGAAGGGGAACGGAAGAGACCCAGTACTTC	CASRRGTEETQYF
TRBV7-9	TRBJ1-2	-	-	15	TGTGCCAGCAGCAAACAGGACAGTGTCAACTATGGCTACACCTTC	CASSKQDSVNYGYTF
TRBV4-1	TRBJ2-1	-	TRBD2	18	TGCGCCAGCAGCCAAGATCCCCTATCGGGGGGGCCCTACAATGAGCAGTTCTTC	CASSQDPLSGGPYNEQFF
TRBV6-5	TRBJ2-6	-	TRBD2	15	TGTGCCAGCAGGGCGGGAGAGTTTGGGGCCAACGTCCTGACTTTC	CASRAGEFGANVLTF
TRBV6-5	TRBJ2-6	-	-	15	TGTGCCAGCAGTTACGAGGGAGGTGGGGCCAACGTCCTGACTTTC	CASSYEGGGANVLTF
TRBV7-2	TRBJ1-2	-	TRBD1	16	TGTGCCAGCAGCCTAGGAGGAGAGACAGGGGAACATGGCTACACCTTC	CASSLGGETGEHGYTF
TRBV5-1	TRBJ2-1	-	TRBD1	15	TGCGCCAGCAGCACGGGGACAGGACGATACAATGAGCAGTTCTTC	CASSTGTGRYNEQFF
TRBV14	TRBJ2-1	-	-	13	TGTGCCAGCAGCCAAGTACCCGGGACAGAGCAGTTCTTC	CASSQVPGTEQFF
TRBV6-1	TRBJ2-7	-	-	16	TGTGCCAGCAGTGAGTATGGACCCATCGGGACCTACGAGCAGTACTTC	CASSEYGPIGTYEQYF
TRBV5-4	TRBJ2-1	-	TRBD2	16	TGTGCCAGCAGGTCACGAACTAGCGGGCCAGACAATGAGCAGTTCTTC	CASRSRTSGPDNEQFF
TRBV10-2	TRBJ1-4	-	-	13	TGCGCCACCAGGTACGGTTCCGAGGAAAAACTGTTTTTT	CATRYGSEEKLFF
TRBV7-8	TRBJ2-3	-	-	16	TGTGCCAGCAGCCCAGACAGGTTTGGCGGCACAGATACGCAGTATTTT	CASSPDRFGGTDTQYF
TRBV12-1	TRBJ1-2	-	-	18	TGTGCCAGCAGCTTTCTTGGGACAGGGGGCTTTCAAAACTATGGCTACACCTTC	CASSFLGTGGFQNYGYTF
TRBV30	TRBJ1-3	-	-	16	TGTGCCTGGAGTGGGCCGGGGGGGATAGGTGGAAACACCATATATTTT	CAWSGPGGIGGNTIYF
TRBV7-2	TRBJ1-2	few	-	14	TGTGCCAGCAGCTTAATCCGGGGGAGGGGCGGCTACACCTTC	CASSLIRGRGGYTF
TRBV4-1	TRBJ2-7	-	-	14	TGCGCCAGCAGCCAAGGAGGGGCGGGATACGAGCAGTACTTC	CASSQGGAGYEQYF
TRBV4-3	TRBJ1-4	-	-	16	TGCGCCAGCAGCCAAGAATTGGCCAGGGGTGGAGAAAAACTGTTTTTT	CASSQELARGGEKLFF
TRBV2	TRBJ2-2	few	-	16	TGTGCCAGCAACGCCTGGGGCGGAGGGGACACCGGGGAGCTGTTTTTT	CASNAWGGGDTGELFF
TRBV18	TRBJ2-1	few	-	14	TGTGCCAGCTCACCAATCGGGGATTACAATGAGCAGTTCTTC	CASSPIGDYNEQFF
TRBV5-6	TRBJ2-7	once	-	13	TGTGCCAGCAGCGTCGCAGTCTCCTACGAGCAGTACTTC	CASSVAVSYEQYF
TRBV29-1	TRBJ1-4	-	TRBD1	16	TGCAGCGTAAGACAGGGCAGGGGGCTTGGGCATGAAAAACTGTTTTTT	CSVRQGRGLGHEKLFF
TRBV7-9	TRBJ2-2	-	-	14	TGTGCCAGCCCAGTAGCGGTTAACACCGGGGAGCTGTTTTTT	CASPVAVNTGELFF
TRBV29-1	TRBJ1-1	few	-	13	TGCAGCGTTGGTGCGGGGTTTTACACTGAAGCTTTCTTT	CSVGAGFYTEAFF
TRBV29-1	TRBJ2-3	once	TRBD1	16	TGCAGCGTTTCTTCAACGGACAGGCTATTCACAGATACGCAGTATTTT	CSVSSTDRLFTDTQYF
TRBV10-2	TRBJ1-2	-	TRBD1	15	TGCGCCAGCAGTGAAGTTACGGGACAGTTCTATGGCTACACCTTC	CASSEVTGQFYGYTF
TRBV11-2	TRBJ2-5	once	TRBD2	15	TGTGCCAGCAGCTGGGGACTAGCGGGAGCTGAGACCCAGTACTTC	CASSWGLAGAETQYF
TRBV6-5	TRBJ2-7	-	TRBD1	15	TGTGCCAGCAGTTTCGACAGGGACCACTCCTACGAGCAGTACTTC	CASSFDRDHSYEQYF
TRBV19	TRBJ2-7	few	TRBD1	15	TGTGCCAGTAGTATATTGAGGGGGCACTCCTACGAGCAGTACTTC	CASSILRGHSYEQYF
TRBV4-1	TRBJ1-1	-	-	13	TGCGCCAGCAGCCAAGTACAGGGTCTGGAAGCTTTCTTT	CASSQVQGLEAFF
TRBV5-8	TRBJ1-5	-	-	14	TGTGCCAGCAGCTTGGGTAGGGGTAATCAGCCCCAGCATTTT	CASSLGRGNQPQHF
TRBV14	TRBJ2-5	few	TRBD2	18	TGTGCCAGCAGCAACGGACTAGCGGGCGCGTCAGGGTGGGAGACCCAGTACTTC	CASSNGLAGASGWETQYF
TRBV18	TRBJ2-7	-	-	14	TGTGCCAGCTCACTTCCCCAGGACTCCTACGAGCAGTACTTC	CASSLPQDSYEQYF
TRBV29-1	TRBJ2-3	-	-	14	TGCAGCGTTGATCTGTTCTCTCTCTACGATACGCAGTATTTT	CSVDLFSLYDTQYF
TRBV10-3	TRBJ2-1	-	TRBD1	15	TGTGCCATCAGTGAGAGGGACAGAGTTTACAATGAGCAGTTCTTC	CAISERDRVYNEQFF
TRBV5-1	TRBJ2-1	-	TRBD2	16	TGCGCCAGCAGGTCGACTAGCGGGGCTTCCTACAATGAGCAGTTCTTC	CASRSTSGASYNEQFF
TRBV30	TRBJ1-2	-	-	12	TGTGCCTGGAGTCCTTCGGGGTATGGCTACACCTTC	CAWSPSGYGYTF
TRBV6-4	TRBJ2-3	-	TRBD1	14	TGTGCCAGCAGTGACTCGACAGGGTCGAATACGCAGTATTTT	CASSDSTGSNTQYF
TRBV9	TRBJ2-7	once	-	14	TGTGCCAGCAGCGTTGCATCAGGAGGCTACGAGCAGTACTTC	CASSVASGGYEQYF
TRBV6-5	TRBJ2-5	-	-	11	TGTGCCAGCAGCCGAGGGGAGACCCAGTACTTC	CASSRGETQYF
TRBV6-1	TRBJ2-1	-	TRBD1	13	TGTGCCAGCAGTTTAACAGGGGCGGGTGAGCAGTTCTTC	CASSLTGAGEQFF